Listed below are T cell receptor beta chains from one sample, sequenced in a study of OX40 agonist ivuxolimab in advanced cancers. The protocol was immunoSEQ multiplex PCR, while the TCRdb copy is restricted to in-frame clones and leaves out a portion. The sample carries approximately 62,000 clones, 88% recorded once. The sample was CD4+ or CD8+ T cells sorted from blood, taken in a trial of the OX40 agonist ivuxolimab. Source of these receptors: an adult with an advanced solid tumor such as melanoma, head and neck, liver or kidney cancer. The CDR3 runs from the conserved cysteine through the conserved F or W. A D gene is named only where the DNA matches it firmly. Part of the rows lack a size; the others show once, few, many or a class for expanded clones.

cdr3_nt cdr3_aa clone_size j_call d_call v_call
TGTGCCAGCAGTCCTACAGGGGGAACTAACTATGGCTACACCTTC CASSPTGGTNYGYTF . TRBJ1-2 TRBD1 TRBV27
TGCGCCAGCAGCCGACCGACAGACAGCTATGGCTACACCTTC CASSRPTDSYGYTF . TRBJ1-2 . TRBV5-1
TGTGCCAGCAGCTCCCTGCCGGGACAGCTGAACACTGAAGCTTTCTTT CASSSLPGQLNTEAFF . TRBJ1-1 TRBD1 TRBV9
TGCGCCAGCAGCCAATCTGGCGGGCCTTACAATGAGCAGTTCTTC CASSQSGGPYNEQFF . TRBJ2-1 . TRBV4-3
TGTGCCAGCAGTTCCCGACAGGGAGAAAATAGCAATCAGCCCCAGCATTTT CASSSRQGENSNQPQHF . TRBJ1-5 TRBD1 TRBV6-9
TGTGCCAGCACCCCCGACTTATCCTCCTACAATGAGCAGTTCTTC CASTPDLSSYNEQFF . TRBJ2-1 . TRBV7-6
TGTGCCAGCAGTGAGGCTGGACAGCCACATGGCTACACCTTC CASSEAGQPHGYTF . TRBJ1-2 . TRBV6-1
TGTGCCAGCAGTTCCCCTGGGACTAGCGGGAGTTGGGGCAATGAGCAGTTCTTC CASSSPGTSGSWGNEQFF . TRBJ2-1 TRBD2 TRBV28
TGCGCCAGCAGTGAGAATTGGGCGGCCCAGTACTTC CASSENWAAQYF few TRBJ2-5 . TRBV10-1
TGTGCCAGCAGTTTGACAGGGATCTATGGCTACACCTTC CASSLTGIYGYTF . TRBJ1-2 TRBD1 TRBV28
TGTGCCAGCAGCGTAGGCCAGGCTAACTATGGCTACACCTTC CASSVGQANYGYTF once TRBJ1-2 . TRBV9
TGTGCCAGCAGTTACCGGGACAGGGATGGCTACACCTTC CASSYRDRDGYTF few TRBJ1-2 TRBD1 TRBV6-5
TGTGCCAGCAGCTTGTCAAGGGGAAACACTGAAGCTTTCTTT CASSLSRGNTEAFF . TRBJ1-1 . TRBV5-5
TGTGCCACCAGCAGAGAGGGCGGCGGGGGAGGGGAGACCCAGTACTTC CATSREGGGGGETQYF few TRBJ2-5 TRBD2 TRBV15
TGCGCCAGCAGCGAGCCTAGTAGTAACACTGAAGCTTTCTTT CASSEPSSNTEAFF few TRBJ1-1 . TRBV5-1
TGTGCCAGCCCGGGACAGTCCAACACTGAAGCTTTCTTT CASPGQSNTEAFF few TRBJ1-1 TRBD1 TRBV6-6
TGTGCCAGCAGTTCCACGGGTCGGGCTGGGGGCTACACCTTC CASSSTGRAGGYTF once TRBJ1-2 . TRBV27
TGCGCCAGCAGCTTGGGGGCTAGCGGGAGCGGAGAGACCCAGTACTTC CASSLGASGSGETQYF . TRBJ2-5 TRBD2 TRBV5-1
TGTGCCAGCTCACCAAGAAAGGACAATGAGCAGTTCTTC CASSPRKDNEQFF . TRBJ2-1 . TRBV18
TGTGCCAGCAGCGTAGATTTAAGACAAGAGACCCAGTACTTC CASSVDLRQETQYF few TRBJ2-5 . TRBV9
TGTGCCAGTAGTACCCCCGAAAGGGAAACTAATGAAAAACTGTTTTTT CASSTPERETNEKLFF . TRBJ1-4 . TRBV19
TGTGCCAGCAGCTTACGAGGGGGACAGATAAACTATGGCTACACCTTC CASSLRGGQINYGYTF . TRBJ1-2 TRBD1 TRBV7-9
TGCACCAGCAGGCACCGACAGATTCGGAGGTCCTACAATGAGCAGTTCTTC CTSRHRQIRRSYNEQFF . TRBJ2-1 . TRBV1
TGCAGCGTGGCCGGGAGCAATCAGCCCCAGCATTTT CSVAGSNQPQHF . TRBJ1-5 . TRBV29-1
TGTGCCAGCAGTGAATCAAAACTGTTTTTT CASSESKLFF few TRBJ1-4 . TRBV6-1
TGTGCCAGTAGTCGCGCAGGGGGGAACTACGAGCAGTACTTC CASSRAGGNYEQYF . TRBJ2-7 . TRBV19
TGTGCCAGCAGCTTAGGCGGGAGTGGGTACGAGCAGTACTTC CASSLGGSGYEQYF . TRBJ2-7 TRBD2 TRBV7-3
TGTGCCAGCAGCTTACGAGGACTAGCGGGATTATACACCGGGGAGCTGTTTTTT CASSLRGLAGLYTGELFF . TRBJ2-2 TRBD2 TRBV7-8
TGTGCCTGGAGTCTTGGGGGGCGCGGAAACACCATATATTTT CAWSLGGRGNTIYF . TRBJ1-3 . TRBV30
TGCGCCAGCAGCCGAACTACTAGCGGGGGCTACCAAGAGACCCAGTACTTC CASSRTTSGGYQETQYF . TRBJ2-5 TRBD2 TRBV4-1
TGTGCCAGCTCCTGGGTATCAGATACGCAGTATTTT CASSWVSDTQYF . TRBJ2-3 . TRBV7-9
TGTGCCAGCAGTCCCCGATGGGGATTTGAACAGCCCCAGCATTTT CASSPRWGFEQPQHF . TRBJ1-5 . TRBV28
TGTGCCAGCAGCTGGGACCCGGGACAGACTTACGAGCAGTACTTC CASSWDPGQTYEQYF . TRBJ2-7 TRBD1 TRBV7-2
TGCGCCAGCAGCAGGGATCAGGGAAGGGAGACCCAGTACTTC CASSRDQGRETQYF few TRBJ2-5 . TRBV5-1
TGTGCCAGCAGTTTGAGTGAGACCCAGTACTTC CASSLSETQYF . TRBJ2-5 . TRBV28
TGTGCCAGCAGCGTAGCTGGGCAGGTGGGCTCCTATAATTCACCCCTCCACTTT CASSVAGQVGSYNSPLHF once TRBJ1-6 . TRBV9
TGTGCCAGCAGCGTGTCTGACCGATACGAGCAGTACTTC CASSVSDRYEQYF . TRBJ2-7 . TRBV9
TGTGCCAGCAGCATTCGACACTTAGCCACCGGGGAGCTGTTTTTT CASSIRHLATGELFF . TRBJ2-2 . TRBV7-9
TGTGCCACTACAGACAGGAGATACGAGCAGTACTTC CATTDRRYEQYF . TRBJ2-7 . TRBV27
TGTGCCAGCTCACCTAATATTAGCACAGATACGCAGTATTTT CASSPNISTDTQYF . TRBJ2-3 . TRBV18